A single sample is the source of the 15 T cell receptor beta chains below, sequenced in a study of response to subunit inactivated influenza vaccine. One entry per CDR3 protein results from TCRdb running MiXCR on the RT-PCR reads. The data contain 650,000 to 700,000 distinct CDR3 sequences, 15% to 19% of them singletons. The source material was PBMCs from blood, sampled 11 to 12 days after vaccination. The receptors come from a man aged 50 to 59 who received an inactivated influenza vaccine.

This chain joins TRBV27 and TRBJ2-7; 7 bases match TRBD1. The V gene end was trimmed by 5 bases and the J gene end by 0 bases; junction bases not matched to a gene: 7. The germline V gene has CDR1 MNHEY and CDR2 SMNVEV (reference sequence). This CDR3 has 15 amino acids. The CDR3 loop reads CASSPRDSGSYEQYF. The CDR3 coding sequence is TGTGCCAGCAGTCCAAGGGACAGCGGCTCCTACGAGCAGTACTTC.

This clonotype was seen repeatedly, ten times or more. The chain carries TRBV4-3 and TRBJ2-3; D assignment may be TRBD1 or TRBD2 (6 bases each). This CDR3 contains 13 residues. Germline-derived CDR1 and CDR2 are LGHNA and YSLEER. Trimming left V 0 bases short and J 8 bases short, with 9 bases between. The CDR3 DNA is TGCGCCAGCAGCCAAGAGGGGGGCCGTACGCAGTATTTT. Protein sequence: CASSQEGGRTQYF.

This clonotype showed up just a few times. The chain recombines TRBV6-2 or TRBV6-3 with TRBJ2-3, with TRBD2 matching over 13 bases. Germline lookup yields CDR1 MNHEY and CDR2 SVGEGT. CDR3 size: 18 residues. With 0 bases clipped from V and 4 bases from J, the junction kept 7 bases outside the gene matches. The CDR3 bases are TGTGCCAGCAGTTACTCAACACTGGGACTAGCGGGACCAGATACGCAGTATTTT. It is translated as CASSYSTLGLAGPDTQYF.

This clonotype was seen a handful of times. The chain is built from TRBV12-3 or TRBV12-4 and TRBJ1-1; D is unclear. The V end lost 7 bases, the J end lost 0 bases, and 6 bases lay between the germline ends. The length of the CDR3 is 12 residues. As DNA, the CDR3 is TGTGCCAGCAAGCTGATGAACACTGAAGCTTTCTTT. It encodes CASKLMNTEAFF.

This clonotype was recorded a few times. The chain employs TRBV20-1 and TRBJ1-2; 7 positions agree with TRBD1. In germline, CDR1 is DFQATT, CDR2 SNEGSKA (reference sequence). CDR3 length: 14 residues. The ends lost 4 bases at V and 0 bases at J; junction bases unmatched: 5. This CDR3 reads CSAKWDSSNYGYTF. The CDR3 region has the DNA TGCAGTGCTAAGTGGGACAGTTCTAACTATGGCTACACCTTC.

A word on this clonotype: A read error may produce the germline difference seen at one junction end. This sequence joins TRBV29-1 and TRBJ2-1, with 7 positions matching TRBD2. This CDR3 has 13 amino acids. Germline CDR1 reads SQVTM; CDR2 reads ANQGSEA. The CDR3 region is CSVSGKAYDEQFF. The CDR3 DNA reads as TGCAGCGTCAGCGGGAAAGCCTACGATGAGCAGTTCTTC.

This clonotype was picked up a small number of times. CDR3 in amino acids: CASSYSGRFKTYNEQFF. CDR3 coding DNA: TGTGCCAGCAGCTATAGCGGGAGGTTCAAGACCTACAATGAGCAGTTCTTC. The chain couples TRBV27 to TRBJ2-1; the match to TRBD2 covers 10 bases. In germline, CDR1 is MNHEY, CDR2 SMNVEV (reference sequence). Trimming at V came to 6 bases and at J to 2 bases, leaving 10 bases not matched to a gene. The CDR3 runs to 17 residues.

V gene TRBV5-1 combines with J gene TRBJ1-1; 8 positions match TRBD1. The CDR3 is 14 residues long. V was clipped by 1 base and J by 7 bases; unmatched bases: 6. Germline CDR1 is SGHRS and CDR2 is YFSETQ. In DNA, the CDR3 is TGCGCCAGCAGCTTGACAGGGGGTCAGGGTGAAGCTTTCTTT. It encodes CASSLTGGQGEAFF.

The gene calls are TRBV27 and TRBJ1-2, with a tentative D call TRBD1 (6 bases). Germline-derived CDR1 and CDR2 are MNHEY and SMNVEV (reference sequence). Between the trimmed V and J ends, which lost 3 bases and 5 bases, there was a span of 10 bases. The CDR3 covers 13 residues. CDR3 DNA: TGTGCCAGCAGTTTTGACAGGTCATATGGCTACACCTTC. Protein: CASSFDRSYGYTF.

The table lists this clonotype with a few counts. The chain has TRBV5-1 and TRBJ1-4; perhaps TRBD1 as D (5 bases). V dropped 0 bases and J dropped 5 bases, with 11 bases sitting between them. The CDR3 extends over 15 amino acids. Looked up from germline, CDR1 is SGHRS and CDR2 is YFSETQ. CDR3 in DNA: TGCGCCAGCAGCTTGGGGGACGGCGGGAATGAAAAACTGTTTTTT. This translates into CASSLGDGGNEKLFF.

The V gene is TRBV29-1, the J gene TRBJ2-7; 9 bases fit TRBD1. CDR1 and CDR2 (germline): SQVTM, ANQGSEA. CDR3 size: 14 residues. V shed 4 bases and J 2 bases; nucleotides not matched to a gene: 6. CDR3 protein: CSVGSGTGPYEQYF. Here the CDR3 DNA reads TGCAGCGTTGGTTCCGGGACAGGGCCCTACGAGCAGTACTTC.

This clonotype showed up just a few times. The chain carries TRBV6-1 and TRBJ2-3; D may be TRBD1 (5 bases). Deletions cut 3 bases from V and 1 base from J, with 8 bases between. CDR1 and CDR2 (germline): MNHNS, SASEGT. The CDR3 sequence is 14 residues long. The CDR3 DNA reads TGTGCCAGCAGTGACTTACAGGGCACAGATACGCAGTATTTT. Its protein product is CASSDLQGTDTQYF.

V usage is TRBV5-6 and J usage is TRBJ1-2, with 11 nucleotides matching TRBD1. The V gene end was trimmed by 3 bases and the J gene end by 6 bases; junction bases not matched to a gene: 10. Germline CDR1 is SGHDT and CDR2 is YYEEEE. There are 16 residues in the CDR3. The chain's CDR3 is CASSSGQGATVDGYTF. Written as DNA, the CDR3 is TGTGCCAGCAGCTCAGGACAGGGGGCAACTGTGGATGGCTACACCTTC. The whole variable domain, filled in from reference TRBV5-6 and TRBJ1-2, reads DAGVTQSPTHLIKTRGQQVTLRCSPKSGHDTVSWYQQALGQGPQFIFQYYEEEERQRGNFPDRFSGHQFPNYSSELNVNALLLGDSALYLCASSSGQGATVDGYTFGSGTRLTVV.

This clonotype was seen more than once but under ten times. The chain links TRBV18 to TRBJ2-7, with 7 nucleotides matching TRBD1. Germline-derived CDR1 and CDR2 are KGHSH and LQKENI. The CDR3 totals 15 residues. The junction had 7 bases not matched to a gene; V was cut back by 3 bases and J by 2 bases. The CDR3: CASSPKTGSPYEQYF. The CDR3 bases are TGTGCCAGCTCACCCAAGACAGGGTCTCCCTACGAGCAGTACTTC.

The chain joins TRBV6-1 to TRBJ1-1; no clear D. Trimming removed 6 bases from V and 0 bases from J, with 11 bases in between. The CDR3 covers 14 residues. Germline CDR1 MNHNS, CDR2 SASEGT. The CDR3 DNA follows: TGTGCCAGCAGACGAAAATTGATGAACACTGAAGCTTTCTTT. Residues: CASRRKLMNTEAFF.